This T cell receptor (beta chain) was sequenced during a study of blood T cell repertoires in COVID-19. Study overall: Sources were T cells, B-cell-depleted T cells, or PBMCs; the material itself was cDNA or gDNA.

Trimming left V 3 bases short and J 3 bases short, with 14 bases between. Germline lookup yields CDR1 SGHRS and CDR2 YFSETQ. The CDR3 spans 15 residues. Clones were read by immunoSEQ multiplex PCR, and TCRdb kept only the in-frame ones, dropping some. The sample contains approximately 300,000 clones, around 89% of which appear only once. This sequence was found in a man aged 25-45 years with acute or convalescent COVID-19. The chain recombines TRBV5-1 with TRBJ2-3; weak D call: TRBD1 (5 bases). Sequences were obtained from peripheral blood. CDR3 amino acids: CASSSDGRVTDTQYF. CDR3 sequence (DNA): TGCGCCAGCAGCTCTGACGGCAGGGTAACAGATACGCAGTATTTT.